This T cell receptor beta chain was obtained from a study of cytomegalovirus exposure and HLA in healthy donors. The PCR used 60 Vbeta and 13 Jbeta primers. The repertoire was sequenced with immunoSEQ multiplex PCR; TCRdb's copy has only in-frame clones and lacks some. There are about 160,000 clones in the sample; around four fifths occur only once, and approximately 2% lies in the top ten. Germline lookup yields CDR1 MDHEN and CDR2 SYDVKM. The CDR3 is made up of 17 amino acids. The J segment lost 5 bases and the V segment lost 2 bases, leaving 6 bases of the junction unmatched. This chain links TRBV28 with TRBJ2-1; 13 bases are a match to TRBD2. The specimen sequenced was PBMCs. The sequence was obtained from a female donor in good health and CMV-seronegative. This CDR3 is CASSLGRTSGGDNEQFF. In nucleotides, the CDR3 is TGTGCCAGCAGTTTAGGAAGGACTAGCGGGGGCGACAATGAGCAGTTCTTC.